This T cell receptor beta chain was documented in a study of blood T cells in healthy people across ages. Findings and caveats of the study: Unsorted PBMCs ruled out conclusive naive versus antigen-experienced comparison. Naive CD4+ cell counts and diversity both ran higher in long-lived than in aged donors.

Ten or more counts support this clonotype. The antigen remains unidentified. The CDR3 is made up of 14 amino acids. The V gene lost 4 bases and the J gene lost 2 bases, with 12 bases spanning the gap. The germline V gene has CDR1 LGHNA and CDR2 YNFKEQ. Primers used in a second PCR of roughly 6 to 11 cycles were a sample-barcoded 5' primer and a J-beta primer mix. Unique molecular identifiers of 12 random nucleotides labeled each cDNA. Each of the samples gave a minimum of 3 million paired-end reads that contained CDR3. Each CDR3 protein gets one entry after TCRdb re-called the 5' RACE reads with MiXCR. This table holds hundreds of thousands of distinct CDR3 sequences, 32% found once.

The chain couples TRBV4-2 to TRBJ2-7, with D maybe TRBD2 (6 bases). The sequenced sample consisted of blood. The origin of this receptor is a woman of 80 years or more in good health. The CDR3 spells CASSPSEGTYEQYF. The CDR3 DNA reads TGTGCCAGCAGCCCCTCGGAGGGGACCTACGAGCAGTACTTC.